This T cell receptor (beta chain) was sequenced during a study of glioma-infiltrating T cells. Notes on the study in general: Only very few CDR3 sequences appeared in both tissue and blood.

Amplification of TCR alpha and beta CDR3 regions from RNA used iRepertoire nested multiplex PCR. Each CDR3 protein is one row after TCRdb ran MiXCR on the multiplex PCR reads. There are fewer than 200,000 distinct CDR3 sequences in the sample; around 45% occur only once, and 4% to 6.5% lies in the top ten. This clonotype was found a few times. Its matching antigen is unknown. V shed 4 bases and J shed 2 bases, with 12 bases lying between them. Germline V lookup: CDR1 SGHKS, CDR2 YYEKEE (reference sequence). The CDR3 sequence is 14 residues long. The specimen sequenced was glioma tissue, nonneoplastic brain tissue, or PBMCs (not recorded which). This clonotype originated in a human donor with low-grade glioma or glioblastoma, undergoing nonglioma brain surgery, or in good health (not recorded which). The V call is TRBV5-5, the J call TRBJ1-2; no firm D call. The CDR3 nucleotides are TGTGCCAGCAGCCTGGATGGCGGGAACTATGGCTACACCTTC. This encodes CASSLDGGNYGYTF.